This T cell receptor (beta chain) was captured by sequencing in a study of neurological immune-mediated disorders. Whole-study results and caveats: The absence of any CDR3 amino acid sequence shared by expanded clones across subjects suggests that repertoires were private in all groups.

The CDR3 spans 15 residues. The ends lost 5 bases at V and 5 bases at J; junction bases unmatched: 5. Germline V CDR1 and CDR2: MNHEY, SVGAGI. At least ten counts were recorded for this clonotype. The antigen is unknown. Each sorted-subset library came from 1 million CD4+ or CD8+ T cells. 5'RACE employing 10-nucleotide random UMIs yielded the cDNA. MiXCR, applied by TCRdb to the 5' RACE reads, yields one record per CDR3 protein. The repertoire consists of about 14,000 distinct CDR3 sequences, with approximately 13% occurring once and the leading ten covering more than 35%. The sequencing sample was made of CD8+ T cells from blood. The source of this sequence is a female donor with HTLV-1-associated myelopathy (HAM/TSP). V usage is TRBV6-5 and J usage is TRBJ2-1; 11 nucleotides line up with TRBD2. As DNA, the CDR3 is TGTGCCAGCAGTCCCCTAGCGGGGGGTCACAATGAGCAGTTCTTC. Its protein is CASSPLAGGHNEQFF.